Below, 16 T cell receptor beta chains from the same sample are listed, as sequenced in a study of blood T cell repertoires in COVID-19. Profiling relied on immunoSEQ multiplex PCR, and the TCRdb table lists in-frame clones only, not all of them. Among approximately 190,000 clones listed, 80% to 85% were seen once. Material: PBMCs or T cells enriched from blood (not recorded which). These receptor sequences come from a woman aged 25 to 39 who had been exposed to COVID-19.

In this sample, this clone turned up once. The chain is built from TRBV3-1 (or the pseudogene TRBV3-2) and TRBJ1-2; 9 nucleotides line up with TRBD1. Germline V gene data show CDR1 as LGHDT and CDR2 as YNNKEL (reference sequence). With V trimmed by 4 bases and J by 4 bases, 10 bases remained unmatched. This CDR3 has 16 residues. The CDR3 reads CASSPVPGQGTYGYTF. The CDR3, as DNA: TGTGCCAGCAGCCCTGTCCCGGGACAGGGAACCTATGGCTACACCTTC.

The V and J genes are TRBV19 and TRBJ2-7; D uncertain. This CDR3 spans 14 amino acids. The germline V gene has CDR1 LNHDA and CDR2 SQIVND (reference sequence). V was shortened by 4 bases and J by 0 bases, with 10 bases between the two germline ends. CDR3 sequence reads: CASSTLGASYEQYF. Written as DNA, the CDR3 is TGTGCCAGTAGTACGTTAGGAGCCTCCTACGAGCAGTACTTC.

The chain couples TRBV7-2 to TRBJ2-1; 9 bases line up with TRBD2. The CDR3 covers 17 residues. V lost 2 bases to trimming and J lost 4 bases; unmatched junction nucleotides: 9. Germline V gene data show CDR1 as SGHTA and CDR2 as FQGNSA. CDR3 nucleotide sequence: TGTGCCAGCAGCTTAACCATTCTAGCGGGGAGATACAATGAGCAGTTCTTC. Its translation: CASSLTILAGRYNEQFF.

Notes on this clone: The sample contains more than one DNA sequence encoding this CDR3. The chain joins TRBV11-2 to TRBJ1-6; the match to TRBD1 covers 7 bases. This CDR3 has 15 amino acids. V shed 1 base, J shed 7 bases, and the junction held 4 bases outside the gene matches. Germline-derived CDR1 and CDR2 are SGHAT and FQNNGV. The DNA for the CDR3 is TGTGCCAGCAGCTTAGGACAGGGCTACAATTCACCCCTCCACTTT. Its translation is CASSLGQGYNSPLHF.

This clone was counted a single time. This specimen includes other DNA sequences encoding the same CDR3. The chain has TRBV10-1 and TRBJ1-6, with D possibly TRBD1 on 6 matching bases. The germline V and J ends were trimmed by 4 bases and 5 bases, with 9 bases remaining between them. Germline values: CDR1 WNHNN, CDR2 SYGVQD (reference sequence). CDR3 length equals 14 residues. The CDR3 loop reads CASSAGQNNSPLHF. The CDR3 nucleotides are TGCGCCAGCAGTGCGGGACAAAATAATTCACCCCTCCACTTT.

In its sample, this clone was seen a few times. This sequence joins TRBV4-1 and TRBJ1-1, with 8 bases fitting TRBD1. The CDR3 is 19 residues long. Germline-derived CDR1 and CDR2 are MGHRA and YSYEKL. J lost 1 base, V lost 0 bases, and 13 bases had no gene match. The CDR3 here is CASSQEKFMRDRGNTEAFF. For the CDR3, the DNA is TGCGCCAGCAGCCAAGAGAAATTTATGAGAGACAGGGGGAACACTGAAGCTTTCTTT.

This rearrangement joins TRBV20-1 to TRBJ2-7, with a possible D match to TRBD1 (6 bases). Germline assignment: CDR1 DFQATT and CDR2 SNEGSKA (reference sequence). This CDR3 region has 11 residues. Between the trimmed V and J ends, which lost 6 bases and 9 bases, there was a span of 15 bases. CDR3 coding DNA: TGCAGTGCCAGCCCTGGGACATTGCAGTACTTC. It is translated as CSASPGTLQYF.

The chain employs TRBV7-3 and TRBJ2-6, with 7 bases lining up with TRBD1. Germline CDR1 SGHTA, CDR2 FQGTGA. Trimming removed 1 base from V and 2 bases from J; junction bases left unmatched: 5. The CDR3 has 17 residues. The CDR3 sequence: CASSLSGRGTGANVLTF. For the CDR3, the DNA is TGTGCCAGCAGCTTAAGTGGCAGGGGGACTGGGGCCAACGTCCTGACTTTC.

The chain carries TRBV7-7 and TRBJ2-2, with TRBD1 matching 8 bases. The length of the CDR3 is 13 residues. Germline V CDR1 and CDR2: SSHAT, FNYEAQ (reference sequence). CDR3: CGINRGDTGELFF. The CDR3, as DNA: TGTGGCATAAACAGGGGGGACACCGGGGAGCTGTTTTTT.

In nucleotides, the CDR3 is TGCGCCAGCAGCCAGGGTGGCGGATACAATGAGCAGTTCTTC. Residues: CASSQGGGYNEQFF. This chain links TRBV4-3 with TRBJ2-1; D not resolved. In germline, CDR1 is LGHNA, CDR2 YSLEER. This CDR3 spans 14 amino acids. V gave up 3 bases and J gave up 4 bases, with 10 bases separating them.

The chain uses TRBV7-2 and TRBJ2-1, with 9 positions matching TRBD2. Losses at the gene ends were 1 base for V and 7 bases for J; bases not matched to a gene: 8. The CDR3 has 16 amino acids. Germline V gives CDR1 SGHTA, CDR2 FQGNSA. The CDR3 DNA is TGTGCCAGCAGCTTAGGCGCTAGCGGGGCACAAAATGAGCAGTTCTTC. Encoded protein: CASSLGASGAQNEQFF.

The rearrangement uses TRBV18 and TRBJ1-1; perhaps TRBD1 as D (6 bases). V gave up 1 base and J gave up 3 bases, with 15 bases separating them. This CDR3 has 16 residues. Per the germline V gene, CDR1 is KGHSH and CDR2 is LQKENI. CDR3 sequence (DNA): TGTGCCAGCTCACCACTTCCCCACAGGGCGGACACTGAAGCTTTCTTT. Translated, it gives CASSPLPHRADTEAFF.

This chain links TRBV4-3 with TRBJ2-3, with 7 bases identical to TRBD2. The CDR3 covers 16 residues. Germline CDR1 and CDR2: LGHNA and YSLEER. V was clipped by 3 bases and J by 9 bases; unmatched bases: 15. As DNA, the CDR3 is TGCGCCAGCAGCCACGATGAGCGGGGCCCGAGGTTCACGCAGTATTTT. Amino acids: CASSHDERGPRFTQYF.

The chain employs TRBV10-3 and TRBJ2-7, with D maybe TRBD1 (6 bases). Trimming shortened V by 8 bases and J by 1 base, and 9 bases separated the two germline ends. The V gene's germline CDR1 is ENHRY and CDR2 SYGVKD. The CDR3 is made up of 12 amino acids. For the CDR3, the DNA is TGTGCCATCCTTGACAGGTCCTACGAGCAGTACTTC. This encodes CAILDRSYEQYF.

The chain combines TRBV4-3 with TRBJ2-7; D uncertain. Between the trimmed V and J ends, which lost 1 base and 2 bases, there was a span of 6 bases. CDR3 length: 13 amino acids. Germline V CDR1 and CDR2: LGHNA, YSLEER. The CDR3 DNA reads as TGCGCCAGCAGCCAAGCAACTACCTACGAGCAGTACTTC. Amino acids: CASSQATTYEQYF.

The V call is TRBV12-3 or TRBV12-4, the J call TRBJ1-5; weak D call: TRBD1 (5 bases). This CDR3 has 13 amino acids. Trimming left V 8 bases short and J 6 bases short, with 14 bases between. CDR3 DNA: TGTGCCAGCGTCGGAGGGGATAGTCAGCCCCAGCATTTT. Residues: CASVGGDSQPQHF.